This T cell receptor (beta chain) was identified during a study of T cell repertoires in cytomegalovirus infection. TCRdb independently ran MiXCR on the reads; one entry per CDR3 protein. The profile shows some 180,000 distinct CDR3 sequences, roughly 19% of them singletons. The germline V gene encodes CDR1 SGHVS and CDR2 FNYEAQ. This CDR3 has 14 amino acids. Between the trimmed V and J ends, which lost 5 bases and 6 bases, there was a span of 16 bases. In its sample, this clonotype was seen a few times. Its antigen is as yet unknown. Study-wide results and caveats: The study identified carriers of CMV plus the relevant HLA from cumulative public TCR beta family frequency.

The clonotype was recovered from a human donor in good health (CMV status not recorded). Some clones in this sample may be carry-over from other donors' samples. The rearrangement uses TRBV7-6 and TRBJ1-1; D might be TRBD1 (5 bases). Sequencing input: PBMCs. This CDR3 reads CASSLKGNLAEAFF. The CDR3, as DNA: TGTGCCAGCAGCCTCAAGGGGAACTTGGCTGAAGCTTTCTTT.